This entry features one T cell receptor (beta chain) sequence. Its matching antigen is unknown. Trimming left V 4 bases short and J 3 bases short, with 13 bases between. The CDR3 runs to 14 residues. CDR1 is SQVTM and CDR2 is ANQGSEA in the germline V gene. This record belongs to a study of blood T cells in healthy people across ages. Whole-study results and caveats: Not knowing donor CMV status may have confounded expanded clonotype changes. Without sorted subsets, naive and antigen-experienced compartments could not be conclusively compared. Diversity of TCR beta per million T cells declined in a roughly linear way with age. More naive CD4+ cells and higher diversity were found in long-lived than in aged donors.

With a J-beta primer mix and a sample-barcoded 5' primer, a second PCR ran roughly 6 to 12 cycles. TCRdb used MiXCR to reprocess the 5' RACE reads, holding one entry per CDR3 protein. The data show some 710,000 distinct CDR3 sequences, with over 20% seen just once and 20% to 25% held by the top ten. Sequencing used blood. The TCR comes from a man in his sixties or seventies in good health. The chain has TRBV29-1 and TRBJ2-4; no clear D. CDR3 in DNA: TGCAGCGTTGGTGTAATGGGGTACAAAAACATTCAGTACTTC. This sequence encodes CSVGVMGYKNIQYF.